This T cell receptor beta chain was profiled in a study of cytomegalovirus exposure and HLA in healthy donors (dated by TCRdb to 2016 to 2017). Regarding the research as a whole: According to a later analysis, one platform produced both the roughly 110 validation repertoires and the 720 or so repertoires of the first cohort. The study aimed to test whether cataloging public T cell receptors could reveal signatures of past pathogen exposure. A separate validation cohort of 100 to 150 different subjects was used in addition to the roughly 670-subject first cohort. To predict cytomegalovirus infection status, the study brought together high-throughput TCR immunosequencing, statistical association of individual TCRs with disease status, and machine learning. Beyond this particular receptor, the publication reports: The authors suggested that the approach could potentially be extended to other disease states and immunological phenotypes. The validation cohort had no HLA typing available for a later analysis, so co-occurrence within that cohort was assessed over all 120 or so repertoires. The classifier was reported to diagnose cytomegalovirus status with high specificity and sensitivity in both the original and validation cohorts. Of the cluster scores, 94% were above 0 in a later analysis, which found that TCRs clustered in the first cohort also tended to co-occur in the 120 or so validation repertoires. In vitro tests confirmed that a few of the cytomegalovirus-associated TCR beta chains recognize cytomegalovirus antigens. Across donors, most TCR sequences were observed very rarely, whereas some public TCRs were present in many individuals. The study gave a list of some 150 TCR beta chains associated with cytomegalovirus.

As for this clone: There is no known antigen for this receptor. Base qualities are not provided; no much larger clone lies one nucleotide away.

V is pared back by 5 bases and J by 1 base, with 15 bases lying between the germline termini. The CDR3 sequence holds 16 residues, the cysteine and phenylalanine included. Just CDR3 DNA is preserved here, 48 bases in frame from base 1. The CDR1 and CDR2 encoded by the germline V gene (reference sequence) are SEHNR and FQNEAQ. The donors were included in the validation cohort of some 110 subjects, a group kept apart from the roughly 730-subject first cohort. The protocol used for the library was the immunoSEQ multiplex PCR assay. As for the authors' bioinformatics: A statistical classification framework was developed to diagnose cytomegalovirus status using the catalog of TCR beta chain sequences. TCRdb's version of the immuneACCESS table is confined to in-frame rearrangements and falls short of the full clone set. An unresolved V gene accounts for under half of the shortfall where checked; the remainder is of unknown origin. The D gene and trimming were derived from the DNA, and the V and J assignments and clone size from that table. The sample has approximately 65,000 clones on record, approximately 97% of them singletons. Together, the top ten hold around 2.5% of the sample.

The chain joins TRBV7-9 to TRBJ2-1, and TRBD1 may be the D gene, going by 5 matching bases. The sequenced material came from PBMCs. This clonotype originated in a man younger than 35 in good health and CMV-seronegative. CDR3 reads: CASSPTATESYNEQFF. The sequenced DNA: TGTGCCAGCAGCCCCACTGCGACAGAATCCTACAATGAGCAGTTCTTC.